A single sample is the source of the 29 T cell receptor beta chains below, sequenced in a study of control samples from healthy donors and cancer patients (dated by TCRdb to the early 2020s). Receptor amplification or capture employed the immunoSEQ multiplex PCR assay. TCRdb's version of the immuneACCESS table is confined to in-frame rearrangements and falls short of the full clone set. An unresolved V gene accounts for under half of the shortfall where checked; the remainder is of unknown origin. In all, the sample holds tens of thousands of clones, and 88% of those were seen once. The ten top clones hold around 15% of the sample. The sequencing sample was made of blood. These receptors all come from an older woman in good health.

The CDR3 is CASSPLTGAGELFF. The CDR3 DNA sequence: TGTGCCAGCTCACCACTAACCGGTGCCGGGGAGCTGTTTTTT. The rearrangement joins TRBV18 to TRBJ2-2; D gene ambiguous. Germline CDR1 and CDR2: KGHSH and LQKENI. CDR3 length: 14 residues. Trimming stripped 1 base from V and 6 bases from J, with 9 bases between. Full variable domain (outside the CDR3, taken from reference TRBV18 and TRBJ2-2): NAGVMQNPRHLVRRRGQEARLRCSPMKGHSHVYWYRQLPEEGLKFMVYLQKENIIDESGMPKERFSAEFPKEGPSILRIQQVVRGDSAAYFCASSPLTGAGELFFGEGSRLTVL.

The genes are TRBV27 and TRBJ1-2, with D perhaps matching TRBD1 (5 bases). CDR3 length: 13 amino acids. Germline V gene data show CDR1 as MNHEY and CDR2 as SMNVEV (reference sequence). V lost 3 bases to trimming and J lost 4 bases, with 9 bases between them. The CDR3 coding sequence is TGTGCCAGCAGTTTCCGGCAGGGCTATGGCTACACCTTC. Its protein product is CASSFRQGYGYTF.

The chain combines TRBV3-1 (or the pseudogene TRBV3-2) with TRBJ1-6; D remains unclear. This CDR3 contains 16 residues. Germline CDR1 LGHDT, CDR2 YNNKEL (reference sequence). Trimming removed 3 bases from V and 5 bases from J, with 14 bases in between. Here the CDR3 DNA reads TGTGCCAGCAGCCACTCTAGAGGGAGAAATAATTCACCCCTCCACTTT. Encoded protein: CASSHSRGRNNSPLHF.

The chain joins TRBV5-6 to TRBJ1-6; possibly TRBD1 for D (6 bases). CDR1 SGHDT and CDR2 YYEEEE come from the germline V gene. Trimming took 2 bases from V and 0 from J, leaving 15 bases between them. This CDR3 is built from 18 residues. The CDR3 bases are TGTGCCAGCAGCTTTTATCGGACAGTCCACTCCTATAATTCACCCCTCCACTTT. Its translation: CASSFYRTVHSYNSPLHF. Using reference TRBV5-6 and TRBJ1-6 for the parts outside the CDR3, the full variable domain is DAGVTQSPTHLIKTRGQQVTLRCSPKSGHDTVSWYQQALGQGPQFIFQYYEEEERQRGNFPDRFSGHQFPNYSSELNVNALLLGDSALYLCASSFYRTVHSYNSPLHFGNGTRLTVT.

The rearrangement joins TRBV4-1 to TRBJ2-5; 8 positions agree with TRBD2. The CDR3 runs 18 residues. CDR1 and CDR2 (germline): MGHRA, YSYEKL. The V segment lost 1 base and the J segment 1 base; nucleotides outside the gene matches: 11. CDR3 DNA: TGCGCCAGCAGCCAAGTGAGCTTACTAGCGGCGGTCCAAGAGACCCAGTACTTC. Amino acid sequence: CASSQVSLLAAVQETQYF.

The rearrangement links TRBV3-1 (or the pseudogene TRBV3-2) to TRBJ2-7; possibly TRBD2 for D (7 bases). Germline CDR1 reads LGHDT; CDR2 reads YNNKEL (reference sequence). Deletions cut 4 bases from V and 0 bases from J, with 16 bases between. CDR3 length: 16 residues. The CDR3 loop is CASSPGGQFSSYEQYF. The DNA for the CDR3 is TGTGCCAGCAGCCCGGGAGGACAGTTCAGCTCCTACGAGCAGTACTTC.

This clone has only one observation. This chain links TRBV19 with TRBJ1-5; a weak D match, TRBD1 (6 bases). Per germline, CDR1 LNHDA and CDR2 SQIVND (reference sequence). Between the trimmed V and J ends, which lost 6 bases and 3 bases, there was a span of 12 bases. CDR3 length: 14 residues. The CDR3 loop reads CASRRTGPNQPQHF. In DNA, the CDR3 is TGTGCCAGTAGGAGAACAGGGCCCAATCAGCCCCAGCATTTT.

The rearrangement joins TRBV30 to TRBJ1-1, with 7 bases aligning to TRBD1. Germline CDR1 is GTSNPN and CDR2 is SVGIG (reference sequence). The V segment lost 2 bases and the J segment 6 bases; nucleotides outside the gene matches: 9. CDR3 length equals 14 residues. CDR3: CAWSSVVQGSEAFF. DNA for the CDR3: TGTGCCTGGAGTTCCGTTGTACAGGGGTCTGAAGCTTTCTTT.

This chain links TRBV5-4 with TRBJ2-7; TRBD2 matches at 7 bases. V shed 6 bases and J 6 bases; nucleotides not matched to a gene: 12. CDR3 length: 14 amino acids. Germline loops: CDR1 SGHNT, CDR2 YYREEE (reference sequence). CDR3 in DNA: TGTGCCAGCACCTTAAGGGACCGCGGGGGCGAGCAGTACTTC. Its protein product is CASTLRDRGGEQYF.

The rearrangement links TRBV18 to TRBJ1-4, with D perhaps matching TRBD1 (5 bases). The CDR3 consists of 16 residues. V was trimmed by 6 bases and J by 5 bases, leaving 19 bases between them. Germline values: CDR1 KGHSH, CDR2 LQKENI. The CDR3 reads CASSQLGGTVNEKLFF. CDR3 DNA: TGTGCCAGCTCCCAGTTGGGGGGGACTGTGAATGAAAAACTGTTTTTT.

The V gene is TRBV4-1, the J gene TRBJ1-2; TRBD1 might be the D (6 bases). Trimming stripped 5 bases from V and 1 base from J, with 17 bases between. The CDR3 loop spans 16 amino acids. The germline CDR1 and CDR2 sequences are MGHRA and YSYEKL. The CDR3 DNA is TGCGCCAGCAGCTCCCGAGGGGGGTCGGGTAACTATGGCTACACCTTC. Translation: CASSSRGGSGNYGYTF.

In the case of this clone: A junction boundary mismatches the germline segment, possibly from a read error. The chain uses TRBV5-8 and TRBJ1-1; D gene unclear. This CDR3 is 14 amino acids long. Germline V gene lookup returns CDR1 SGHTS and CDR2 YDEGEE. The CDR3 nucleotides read TGTGCCAGCACCTTGGGGTTCATGAACACTGAAGCTTTCTTT. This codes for CASTLGFMNTEAFF.

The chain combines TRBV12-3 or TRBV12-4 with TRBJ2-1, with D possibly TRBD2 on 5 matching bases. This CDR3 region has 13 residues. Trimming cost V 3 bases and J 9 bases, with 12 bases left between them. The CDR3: CASSFADYGEQFF. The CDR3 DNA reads TGTGCCAGCAGTTTCGCAGACTATGGTGAGCAGTTCTTC.

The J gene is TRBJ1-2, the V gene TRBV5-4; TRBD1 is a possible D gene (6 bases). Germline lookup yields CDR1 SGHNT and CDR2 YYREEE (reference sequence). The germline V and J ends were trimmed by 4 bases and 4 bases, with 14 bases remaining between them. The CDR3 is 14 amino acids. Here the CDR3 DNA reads TGTGCCAGCAGCCCGGGGGGGGGCTCCTATGGCTACACCTTC. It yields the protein CASSPGGGSYGYTF.

In DNA, the CDR3 is TGTGCCAGCAGTGAAGGAGGGGGGCCCTTTGAGACCCAGTACTTC. Protein: CASSEGGGPFETQYF. V gene TRBV2 combines with J gene TRBJ2-5; D could derive from TRBD1 or TRBD2 (6 bases each). Germline lookup yields CDR1 SNHLY and CDR2 FYNNEI. This CDR3 has 15 residues. V lost 1 base, J lost 5 bases, and 14 bases lay in between. Using reference TRBV2 and TRBJ2-5 for the parts outside the CDR3, the full variable domain is EPEVTQTPSHQVTQMGQEVILRCVPISNHLYFYWYRQILGQKVEFLVSFYNNEISEKSEIFDDQFSVERPDGSNFTLKIRSTKLEDSAMYFCASSEGGGPFETQYFGPGTRLLVL.

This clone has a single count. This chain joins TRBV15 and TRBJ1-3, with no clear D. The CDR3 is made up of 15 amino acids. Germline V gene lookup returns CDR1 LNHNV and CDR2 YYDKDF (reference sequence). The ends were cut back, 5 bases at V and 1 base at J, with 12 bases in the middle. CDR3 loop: CATSGQGWSGNTIYF. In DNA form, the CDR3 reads TGTGCCACCAGCGGCCAAGGGTGGTCTGGAAACACCATATATTTT. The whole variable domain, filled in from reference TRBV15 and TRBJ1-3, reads DAMVIQNPRYQVTQFGKPVTLSCSQTLNHNVMYWYQQKSSQAPKLLFHYYDKDFNNEADTPDNFQSRRPNTSFCFLDIRSPGLGDTAMYLCATSGQGWSGNTIYFGEGSWLTVV.

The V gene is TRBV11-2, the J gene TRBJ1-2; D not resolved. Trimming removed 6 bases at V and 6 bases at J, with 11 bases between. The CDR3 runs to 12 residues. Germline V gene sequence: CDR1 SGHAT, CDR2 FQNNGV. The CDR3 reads CASRNIADGYTF. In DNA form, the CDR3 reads TGTGCCAGCAGGAATATTGCTGATGGCTACACCTTC. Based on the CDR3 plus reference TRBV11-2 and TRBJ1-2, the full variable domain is EAGVAQSPRYKIIEKRQSVAFWCNPISGHATLYWYQQILGQGPKLLIQFQNNGVVDDSQLPKDRFSAERLKGVDSTLKIQPAKLEDSAVYLCASRNIADGYTFGSGTRLTVV.

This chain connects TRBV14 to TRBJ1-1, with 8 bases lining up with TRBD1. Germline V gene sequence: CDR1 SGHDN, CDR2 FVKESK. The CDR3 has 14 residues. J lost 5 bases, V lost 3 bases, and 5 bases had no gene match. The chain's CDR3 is CASSQAWTGTEAFF. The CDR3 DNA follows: TGTGCCAGCAGCCAGGCCTGGACAGGGACTGAAGCTTTCTTT.

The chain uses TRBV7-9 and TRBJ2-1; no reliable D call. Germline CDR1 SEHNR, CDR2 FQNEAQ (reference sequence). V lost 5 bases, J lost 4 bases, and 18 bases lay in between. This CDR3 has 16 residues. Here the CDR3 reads CASSGPMARNYNEQFF. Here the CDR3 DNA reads TGTGCCAGCAGCGGACCGATGGCTCGCAATTACAATGAGCAGTTCTTC.

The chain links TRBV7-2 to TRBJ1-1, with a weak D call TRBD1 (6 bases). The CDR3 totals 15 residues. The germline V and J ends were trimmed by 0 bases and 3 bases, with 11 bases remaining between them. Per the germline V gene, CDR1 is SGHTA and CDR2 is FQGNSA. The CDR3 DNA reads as TGTGCCAGCAGCTTAGCCCGGGGGGGCTACACTGAAGCTTTCTTT. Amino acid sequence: CASSLARGGYTEAFF.

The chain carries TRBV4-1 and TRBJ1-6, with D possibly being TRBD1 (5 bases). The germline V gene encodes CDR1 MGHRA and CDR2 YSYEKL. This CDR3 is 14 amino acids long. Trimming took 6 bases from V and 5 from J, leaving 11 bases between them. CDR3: CASRRQIDNSPLHF. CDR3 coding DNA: TGCGCCAGCAGAAGACAGATAGATAATTCACCCCTCCACTTT.

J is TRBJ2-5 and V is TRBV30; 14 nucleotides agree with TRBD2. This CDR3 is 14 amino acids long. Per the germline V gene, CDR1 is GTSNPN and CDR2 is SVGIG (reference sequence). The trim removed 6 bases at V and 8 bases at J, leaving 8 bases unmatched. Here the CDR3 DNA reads TGTGCCTGTTCGGGGACTAGCGGGAGAGATACCCAGTACTTC. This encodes CACSGTSGRDTQYF.

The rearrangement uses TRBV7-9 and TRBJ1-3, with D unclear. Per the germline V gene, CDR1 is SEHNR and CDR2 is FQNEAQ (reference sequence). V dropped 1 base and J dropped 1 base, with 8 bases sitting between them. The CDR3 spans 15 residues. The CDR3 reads CASSLEGTSGNTIYF. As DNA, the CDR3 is TGTGCCAGCAGCTTAGAAGGAACTTCTGGAAACACCATATATTTT.

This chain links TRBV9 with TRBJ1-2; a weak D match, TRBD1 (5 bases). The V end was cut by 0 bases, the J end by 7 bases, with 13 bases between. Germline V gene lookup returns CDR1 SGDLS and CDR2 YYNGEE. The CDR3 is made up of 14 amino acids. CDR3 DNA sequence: TGTGCCAGCAGCGTAGCGGGCAGGGAGACTGGCTACACCTTC. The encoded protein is CASSVAGRETGYTF.

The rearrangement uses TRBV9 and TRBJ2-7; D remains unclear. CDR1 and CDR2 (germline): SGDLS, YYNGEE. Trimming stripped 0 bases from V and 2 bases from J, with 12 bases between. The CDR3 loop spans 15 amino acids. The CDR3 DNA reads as TGTGCCAGCAGCGTAGCGGCGGATACCACCTACGAGCAGTACTTC. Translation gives CASSVAADTTYEQYF.

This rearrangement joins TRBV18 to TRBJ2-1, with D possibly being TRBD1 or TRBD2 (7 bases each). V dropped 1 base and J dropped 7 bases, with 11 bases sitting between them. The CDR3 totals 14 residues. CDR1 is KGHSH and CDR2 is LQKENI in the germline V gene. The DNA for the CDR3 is TGTGCCAGCTCACCACAGCAGGGGGGGAATGAGCAGTTCTTC. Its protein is CASSPQQGGNEQFF.

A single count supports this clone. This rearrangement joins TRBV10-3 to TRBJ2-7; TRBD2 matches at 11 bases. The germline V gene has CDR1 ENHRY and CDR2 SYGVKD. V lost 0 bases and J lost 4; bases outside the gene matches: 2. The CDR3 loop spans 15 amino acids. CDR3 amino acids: CAISESLAGAYEQYF. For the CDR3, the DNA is TGTGCCATCAGTGAGTCACTAGCGGGAGCATACGAGCAGTACTTC.

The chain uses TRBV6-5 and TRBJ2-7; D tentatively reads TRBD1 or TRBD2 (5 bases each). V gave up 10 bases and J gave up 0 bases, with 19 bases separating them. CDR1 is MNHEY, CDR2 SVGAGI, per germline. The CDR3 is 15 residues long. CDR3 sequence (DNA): TGTGCCACCACCGCGGGTGGGACCAGCTCCTACGAGCAGTACTTC. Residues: CATTAGGTSSYEQYF.

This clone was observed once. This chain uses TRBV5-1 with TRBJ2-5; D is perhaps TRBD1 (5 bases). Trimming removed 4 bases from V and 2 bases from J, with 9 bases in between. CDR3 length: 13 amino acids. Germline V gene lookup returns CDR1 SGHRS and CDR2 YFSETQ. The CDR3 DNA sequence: TGCGCCAGCAGCGGGGCGGTACAAGAGACCCAGTACTTC. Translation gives CASSGAVQETQYF.